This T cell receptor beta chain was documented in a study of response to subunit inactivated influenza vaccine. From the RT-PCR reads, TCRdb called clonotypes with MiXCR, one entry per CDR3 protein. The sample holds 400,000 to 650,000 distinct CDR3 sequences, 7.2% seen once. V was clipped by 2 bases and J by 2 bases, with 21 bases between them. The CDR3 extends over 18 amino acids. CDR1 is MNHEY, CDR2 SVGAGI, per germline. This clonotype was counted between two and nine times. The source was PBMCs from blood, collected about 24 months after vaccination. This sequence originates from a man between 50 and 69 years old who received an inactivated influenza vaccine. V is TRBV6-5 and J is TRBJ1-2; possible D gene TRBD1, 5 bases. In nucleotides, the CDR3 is TGTGCCAGCAGTTACACGATCGGGGGGTTAGGGGCAAACTATGGCTACACCTTC. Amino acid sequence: CASSYTIGGLGANYGYTF.